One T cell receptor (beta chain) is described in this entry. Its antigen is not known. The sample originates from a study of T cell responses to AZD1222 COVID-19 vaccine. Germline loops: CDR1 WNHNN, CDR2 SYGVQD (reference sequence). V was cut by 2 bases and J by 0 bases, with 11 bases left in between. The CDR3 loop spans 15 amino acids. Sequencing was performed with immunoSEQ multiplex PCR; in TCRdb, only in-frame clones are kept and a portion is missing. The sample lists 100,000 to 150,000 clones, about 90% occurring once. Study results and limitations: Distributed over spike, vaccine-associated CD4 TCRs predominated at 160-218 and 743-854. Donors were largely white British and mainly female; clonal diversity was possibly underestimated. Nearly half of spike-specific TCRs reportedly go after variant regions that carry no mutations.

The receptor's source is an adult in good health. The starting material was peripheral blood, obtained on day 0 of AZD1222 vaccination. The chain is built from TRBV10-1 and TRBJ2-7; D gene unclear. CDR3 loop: CASSEDPVSSYEQYF. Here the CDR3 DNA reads TGCGCCAGCAGTGAGGACCCCGTAAGCTCCTACGAGCAGTACTTC.